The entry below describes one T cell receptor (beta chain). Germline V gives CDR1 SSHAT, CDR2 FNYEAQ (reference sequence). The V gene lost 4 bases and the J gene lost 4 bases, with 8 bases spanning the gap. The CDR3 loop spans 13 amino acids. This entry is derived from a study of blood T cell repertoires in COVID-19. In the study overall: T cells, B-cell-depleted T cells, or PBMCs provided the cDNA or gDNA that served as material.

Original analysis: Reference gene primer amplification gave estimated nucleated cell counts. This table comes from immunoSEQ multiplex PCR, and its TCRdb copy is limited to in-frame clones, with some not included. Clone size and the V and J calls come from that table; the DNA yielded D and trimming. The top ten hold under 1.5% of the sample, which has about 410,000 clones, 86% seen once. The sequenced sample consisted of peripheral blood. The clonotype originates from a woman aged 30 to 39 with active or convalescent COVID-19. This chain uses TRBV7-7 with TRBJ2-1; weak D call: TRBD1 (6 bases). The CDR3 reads CASSSGQYNEQFF. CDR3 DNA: TGTGCCAGCAGCTCCGGACAGTACAATGAGCAGTTCTTC.